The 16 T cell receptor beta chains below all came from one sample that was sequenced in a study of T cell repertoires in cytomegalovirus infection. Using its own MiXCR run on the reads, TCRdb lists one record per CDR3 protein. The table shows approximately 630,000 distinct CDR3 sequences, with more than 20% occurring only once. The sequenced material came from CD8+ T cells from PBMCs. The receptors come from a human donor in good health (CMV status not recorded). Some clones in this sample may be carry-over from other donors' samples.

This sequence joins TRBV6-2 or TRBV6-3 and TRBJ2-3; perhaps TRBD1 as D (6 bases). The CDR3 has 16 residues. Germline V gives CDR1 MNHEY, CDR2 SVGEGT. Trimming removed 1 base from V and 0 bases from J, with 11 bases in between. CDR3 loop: CASSYFTGFSTDTQYF. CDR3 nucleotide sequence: TGTGCCAGCAGTTACTTCACAGGGTTTAGCACAGATACGCAGTATTTT.

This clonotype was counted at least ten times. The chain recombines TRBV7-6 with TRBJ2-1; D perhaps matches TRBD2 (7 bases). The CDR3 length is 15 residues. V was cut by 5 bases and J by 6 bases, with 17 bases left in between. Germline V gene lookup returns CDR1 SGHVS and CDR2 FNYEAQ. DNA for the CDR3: TGTGCCAGCAGCGAAAGGGGGGGCCAGGGCAATGAGCAGTTCTTC. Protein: CASSERGGQGNEQFF.

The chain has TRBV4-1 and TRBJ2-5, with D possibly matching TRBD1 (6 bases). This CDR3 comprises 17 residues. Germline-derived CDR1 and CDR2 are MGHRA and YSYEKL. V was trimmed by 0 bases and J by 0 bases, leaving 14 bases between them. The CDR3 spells CASSQDIPGQHQETQYF. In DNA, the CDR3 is TGCGCCAGCAGCCAAGATATTCCCGGACAGCACCAAGAGACCCAGTACTTC.

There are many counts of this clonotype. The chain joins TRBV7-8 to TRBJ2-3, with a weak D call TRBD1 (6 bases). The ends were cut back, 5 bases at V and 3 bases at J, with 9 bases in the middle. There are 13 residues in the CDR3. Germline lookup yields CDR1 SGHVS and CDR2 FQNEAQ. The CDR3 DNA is TGTGCCAGCAGCCAAGACAGGACAGATACGCAGTATTTT. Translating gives CASSQDRTDTQYF.

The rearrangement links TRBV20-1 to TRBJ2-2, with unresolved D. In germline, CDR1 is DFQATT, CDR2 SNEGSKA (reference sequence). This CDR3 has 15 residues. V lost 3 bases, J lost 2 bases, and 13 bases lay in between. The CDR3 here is CSARNRSLNTGELFF. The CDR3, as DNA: TGCAGTGCTAGGAATCGGAGTCTCAACACCGGGGAGCTGTTTTTT.

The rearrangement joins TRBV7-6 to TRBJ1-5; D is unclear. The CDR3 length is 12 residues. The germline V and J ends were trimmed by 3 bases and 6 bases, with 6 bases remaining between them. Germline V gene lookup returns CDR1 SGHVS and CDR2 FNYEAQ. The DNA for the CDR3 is TGTGCCAGCAGCTTCGAAGTTCAGCCCCAGCATTTT. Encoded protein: CASSFEVQPQHF.

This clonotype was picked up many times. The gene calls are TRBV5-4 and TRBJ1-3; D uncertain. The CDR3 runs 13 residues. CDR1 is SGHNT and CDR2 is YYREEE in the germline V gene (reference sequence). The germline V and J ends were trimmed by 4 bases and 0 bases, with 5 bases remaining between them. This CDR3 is CASSRSSGNTIYF. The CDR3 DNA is TGTGCCAGCAGCCGAAGCTCTGGAAACACCATATATTTT.

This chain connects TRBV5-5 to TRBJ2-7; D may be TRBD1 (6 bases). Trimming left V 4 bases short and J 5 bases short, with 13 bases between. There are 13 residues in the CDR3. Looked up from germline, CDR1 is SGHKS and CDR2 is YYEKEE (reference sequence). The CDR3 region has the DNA TGTGCCAGCAGCCCCCGGGACACCCACGAGCAGTACGTC. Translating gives CASSPRDTHEQYV.

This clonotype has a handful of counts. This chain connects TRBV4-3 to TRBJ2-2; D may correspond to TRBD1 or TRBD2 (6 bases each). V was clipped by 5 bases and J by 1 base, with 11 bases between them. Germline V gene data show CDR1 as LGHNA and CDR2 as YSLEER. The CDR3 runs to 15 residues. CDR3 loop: CASSNGGENTGELFF. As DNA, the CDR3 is TGCGCCAGCAGCAACGGGGGCGAGAACACCGGGGAGCTGTTTTTT.

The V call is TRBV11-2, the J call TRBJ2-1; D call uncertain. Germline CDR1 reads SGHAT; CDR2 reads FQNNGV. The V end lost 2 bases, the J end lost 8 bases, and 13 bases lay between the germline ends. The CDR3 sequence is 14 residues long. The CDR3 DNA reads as TGTGCCAGCAGCTTAAACAGCCTTGGGGATGAGCAGTTCTTC. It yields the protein CASSLNSLGDEQFF.

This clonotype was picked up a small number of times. The CDR3 nucleotides are TGTGCCACCAGTGATTTGGGCAGAAGCTCCTACAATGAGCAGTTCTTC. Its translation is CATSDLGRSSYNEQFF. The rearrangement joins TRBV24-1 to TRBJ2-1; D remains ambiguous. Germline lookup yields CDR1 KGHDR and CDR2 SFDVKD. This CDR3 region has 16 residues. With 0 bases removed from V and 0 bases from J, the gap between germline ends came to 8 bases.

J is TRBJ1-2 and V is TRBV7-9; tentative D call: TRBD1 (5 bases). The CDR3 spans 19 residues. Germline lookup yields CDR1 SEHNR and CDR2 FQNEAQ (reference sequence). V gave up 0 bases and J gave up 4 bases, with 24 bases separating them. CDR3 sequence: CASSLAAGGGRYPLYGYTF. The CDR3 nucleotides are TGTGCCAGCAGCTTAGCAGCGGGGGGTGGTCGATACCCGCTCTATGGCTACACCTTC. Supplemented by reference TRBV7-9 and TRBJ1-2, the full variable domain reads DTGVSQNPRHKITKRGQNVTFRCDPISEHNRLYWYRQTLGQGPEFLTYFQNEAQLEKSRLLSDRFSAERPKGSFSTLEIQRTEQGDSAMYLCASSLAAGGGRYPLYGYTFGSGTRLTVV.

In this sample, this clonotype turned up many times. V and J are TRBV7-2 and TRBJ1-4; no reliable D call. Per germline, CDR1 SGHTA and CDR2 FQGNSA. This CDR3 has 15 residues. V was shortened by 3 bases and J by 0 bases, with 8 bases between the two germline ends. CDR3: CASSFGPATNEKLFF. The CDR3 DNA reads TGTGCCAGCAGCTTCGGACCCGCAACTAATGAAAAACTGTTTTTT.

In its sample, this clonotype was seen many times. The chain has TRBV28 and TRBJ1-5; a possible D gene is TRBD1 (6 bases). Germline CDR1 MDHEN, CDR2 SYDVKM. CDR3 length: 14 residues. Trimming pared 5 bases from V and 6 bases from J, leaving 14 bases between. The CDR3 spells CASSISGVGQPQHF. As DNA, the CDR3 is TGTGCCAGCAGTATATCAGGGGTTGGTCAGCCCCAGCATTTT. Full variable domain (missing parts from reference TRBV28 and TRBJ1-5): DVKVTQSSRYLVKRTGEKVFLECVQDMDHENMFWYRQDPGLGLRLIYFSYDVKMKEKGDIPEGYSVSREKKERFSLILESASTNQTSMYLCASSISGVGQPQHFGDGTRLSIL.

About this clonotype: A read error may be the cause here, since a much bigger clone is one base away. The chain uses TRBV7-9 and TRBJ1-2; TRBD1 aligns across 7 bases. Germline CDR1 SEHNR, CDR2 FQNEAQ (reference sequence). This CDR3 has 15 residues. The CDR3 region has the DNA TGTGCCAGCTTGGCAGGGGGTCCGAAATACTATGGCAACACCTTC. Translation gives CASLAGGPKYYGNTF.

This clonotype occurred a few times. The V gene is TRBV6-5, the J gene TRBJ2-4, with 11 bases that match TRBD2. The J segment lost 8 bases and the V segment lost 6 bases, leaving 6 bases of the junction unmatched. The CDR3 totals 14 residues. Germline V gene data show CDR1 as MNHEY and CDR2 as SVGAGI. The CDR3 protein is CASSISGGADIQYF. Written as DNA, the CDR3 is TGTGCCAGCAGCATTAGCGGGGGGGCGGACATTCAGTACTTC.